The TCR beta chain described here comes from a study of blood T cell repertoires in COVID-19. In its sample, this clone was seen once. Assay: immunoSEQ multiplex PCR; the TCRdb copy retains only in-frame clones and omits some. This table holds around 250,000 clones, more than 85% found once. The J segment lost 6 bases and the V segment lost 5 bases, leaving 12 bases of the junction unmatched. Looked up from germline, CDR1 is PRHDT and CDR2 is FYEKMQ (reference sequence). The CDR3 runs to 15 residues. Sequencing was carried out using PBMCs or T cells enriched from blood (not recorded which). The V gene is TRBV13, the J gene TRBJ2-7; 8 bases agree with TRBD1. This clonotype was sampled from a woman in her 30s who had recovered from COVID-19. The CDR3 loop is CASSPGGRGPSEQYF. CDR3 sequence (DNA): TGTGCCAGCAGCCCCGGAGGCAGGGGGCCAAGCGAGCAGTACTTC.